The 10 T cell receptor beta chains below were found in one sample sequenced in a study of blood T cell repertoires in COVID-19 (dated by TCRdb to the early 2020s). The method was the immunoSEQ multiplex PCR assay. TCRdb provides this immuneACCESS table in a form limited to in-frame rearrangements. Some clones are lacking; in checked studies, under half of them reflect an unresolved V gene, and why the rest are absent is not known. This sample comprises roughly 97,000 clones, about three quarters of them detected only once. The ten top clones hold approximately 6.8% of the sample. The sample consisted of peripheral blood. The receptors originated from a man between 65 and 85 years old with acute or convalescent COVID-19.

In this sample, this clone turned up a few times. The CDR3 here is CASSPSGRYNEQFF. The CDR3 nucleotides read TGTGCCAGCAGCCCGAGCGGGAGGTACAATGAGCAGTTCTTC. The rearrangement uses TRBV7-3 and TRBJ2-1; TRBD2 aligns across 9 bases. J was trimmed by 4 bases and V by 5 bases; bases with no gene match: 3. The CDR3 is 14 amino acids. Germline V gene sequence: CDR1 SGHTA, CDR2 FQGTGA.

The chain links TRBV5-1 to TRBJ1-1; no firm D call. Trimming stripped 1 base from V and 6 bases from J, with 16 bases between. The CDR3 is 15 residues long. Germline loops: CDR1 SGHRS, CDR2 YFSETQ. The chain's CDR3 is CASSLMAALGAEAFF. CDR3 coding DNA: TGCGCCAGCAGCTTGATGGCAGCCCTCGGGGCTGAAGCTTTCTTT. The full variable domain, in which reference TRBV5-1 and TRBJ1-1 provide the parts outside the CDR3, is KAGVTQTPRYLIKTRGQQVTLSCSPISGHRSVSWYQQTPGQGLQFLFEYFSETQRNKGNFPGRFSGRQFSNSRSEMNVSTLELGDSALYLCASSLMAALGAEAFFGQGTRLTVV.

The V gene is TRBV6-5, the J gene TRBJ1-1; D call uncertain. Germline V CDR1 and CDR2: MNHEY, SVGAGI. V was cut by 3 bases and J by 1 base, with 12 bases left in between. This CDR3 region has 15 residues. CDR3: CASSYQRRANTEAFF. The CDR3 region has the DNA TGTGCCAGCAGTTATCAGCGGAGGGCGAACACTGAAGCTTTCTTT.

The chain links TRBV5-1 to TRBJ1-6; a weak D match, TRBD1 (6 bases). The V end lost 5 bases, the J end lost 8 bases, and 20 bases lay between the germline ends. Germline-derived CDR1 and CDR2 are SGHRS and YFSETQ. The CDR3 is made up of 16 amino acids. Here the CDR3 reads CASSMGTSPNHSPLHF. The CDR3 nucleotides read TGCGCCAGCAGTATGGGGACATCCCCGAACCATTCACCCCTCCACTTT.

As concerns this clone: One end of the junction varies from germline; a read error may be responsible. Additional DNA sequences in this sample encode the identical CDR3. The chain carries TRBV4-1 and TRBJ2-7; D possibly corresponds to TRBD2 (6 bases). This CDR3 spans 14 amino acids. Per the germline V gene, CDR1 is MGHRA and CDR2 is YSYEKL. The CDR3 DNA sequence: TGTGCCAGCAGCCAAGCAGGCGGGATATACGAGCAGTACTTC. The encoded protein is CASSQAGGIYEQYF.

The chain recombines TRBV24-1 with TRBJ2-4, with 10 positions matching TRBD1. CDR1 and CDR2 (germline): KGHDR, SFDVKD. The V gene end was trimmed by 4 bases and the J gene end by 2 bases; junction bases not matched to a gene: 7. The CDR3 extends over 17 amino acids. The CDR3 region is CATSDRPGQGTKNIQYF. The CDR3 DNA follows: TGTGCCACCAGTGACCGTCCGGGACAGGGGACCAAAAACATTCAGTACTTC.

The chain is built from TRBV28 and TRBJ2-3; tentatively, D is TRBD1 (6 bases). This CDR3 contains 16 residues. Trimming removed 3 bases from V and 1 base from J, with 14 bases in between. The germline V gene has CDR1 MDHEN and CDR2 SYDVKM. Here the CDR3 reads CASSFGWGPGTDTQYF. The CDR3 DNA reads TGTGCCAGCAGTTTTGGTTGGGGGCCTGGCACAGATACGCAGTATTTT.

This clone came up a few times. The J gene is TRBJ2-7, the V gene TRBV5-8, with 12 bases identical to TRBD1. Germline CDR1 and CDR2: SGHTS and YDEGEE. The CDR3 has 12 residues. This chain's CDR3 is CASSPGQGACVV. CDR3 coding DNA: TGTGCCAGCAGCCCGGGACAGGGGGCCTGTGTAGTC.

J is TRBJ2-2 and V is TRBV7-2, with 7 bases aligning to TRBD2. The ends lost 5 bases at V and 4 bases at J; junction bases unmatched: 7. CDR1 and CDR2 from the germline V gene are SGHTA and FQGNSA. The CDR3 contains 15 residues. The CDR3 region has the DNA TGTGCCAGCAGCCCCCAGGGAGGGATCACCGGGGAGCTGTTTTTT. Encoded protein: CASSPQGGITGELFF.

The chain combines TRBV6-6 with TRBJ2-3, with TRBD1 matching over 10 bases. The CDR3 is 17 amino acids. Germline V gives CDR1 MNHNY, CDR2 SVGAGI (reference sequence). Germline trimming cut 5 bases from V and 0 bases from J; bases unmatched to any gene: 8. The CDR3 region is CASSRTGGASSTDTQYF. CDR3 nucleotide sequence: TGTGCCAGCAGTCGGACAGGGGGGGCCTCTAGCACAGATACGCAGTATTTT.